This TCR beta chain was sequenced in a study of OX40 agonist ivuxolimab in advanced cancers. Study-level points and caveats: Compared with CD4+, CD8+ T cells on average had more expanded clones.

CDR1 is SQVTM and CDR2 is ANQGSEA in the germline V gene. V was clipped by 4 bases and J by 4 bases; unmatched bases: 2. The CDR3 sequence is 12 residues long. Regarding this clone: As yet, its antigen is unknown.

TCRdb's copy holds only in-frame clones and misses some; the assay was immunoSEQ multiplex PCR. The table has about 76,000 clones, approximately 91% seen once; the top ten hold around 13%. The TCR was taken from an adult with an advanced solid tumor such as melanoma, head and neck, liver or kidney cancer. The chain uses TRBV29-1 and TRBJ2-3; TRBD2 aligns across 7 bases. The source was CD4+ or CD8+ T cells sorted from blood, collected in a trial of the OX40 agonist ivuxolimab. DNA for the CDR3: TGCAGCGTTGTTGCGGGGGCAGATACGCAGTATTTT. This translates into CSVVAGADTQYF.